Here is one T cell receptor (beta chain) with its context. The target antigen is unknown. The data were taken from a study of OX40 agonist ivuxolimab in advanced cancers. Study in general: Partial responses occurred in three patients (one hepatocellular carcinoma, two cutaneous melanoma).

Findings and limits, study-wide: Some nonresponders also had low normalized T-cell clonal expansion. In the 0.1-3.0 mg/kg groups, partial responders showed among the lowest expansion.

This CDR3 has 17 residues. The germline V gene encodes CDR1 MGHRA and CDR2 YSYEKL. The junction had 11 bases not matched to a gene; V was cut back by 0 bases and J by 4 bases. TCRdb's copy holds only in-frame clones and misses some; the assay was immunoSEQ multiplex PCR. The table has 84,000 or so clones, about 88% seen once. The receptor was isolated from an adult with an advanced solid tumor such as melanoma, head and neck, liver or kidney cancer. The specimen was CD4+ or CD8+ T cells sorted from blood, collected in a trial of the OX40 agonist ivuxolimab. The chain joins TRBV4-1 to TRBJ1-1; 7 bases match TRBD1. The CDR3 nucleotides read TGCGCCAGCAGCCAAGAACGGCAGGGGGGAGGATTCACTGAAGCTTTCTTT. It yields the protein CASSQERQGGGFTEAFF.